The present TCR beta chain was sequenced within a study of T-cell memory formation after mild COVID-19. Turning to the study itself: Largely donor-specific sequence clusters came from a couple of donors. Study-wide results and caveats: CD4+ contracting clones were found mainly in CM and EM, and CD8+ ones in EMRA. Later expanders leaned CD4+, whereas clones that contracted between day 15 and 85 were balanced CD4/CD8.

UMIs and sample barcodes were carried by the TCR alpha and TCR beta cDNA libraries that 5'RACE produced using constant-segment primers. MiXCR, applied by TCRdb to the 5' RACE reads, yields one record per CDR3 protein. The repertoire consists of 170,000 or so distinct CDR3 sequences, with 20% to 25% occurring once and the leading ten covering 23%. In the case of this clonotype: Its antigen is as yet unknown.

Germline CDR1 and CDR2: SGHTS and YDEGEE. With V trimmed by 1 base and J by 8 bases, 8 bases remained unmatched. The CDR3 length is 14 residues. The specimen sequenced was PBMCs or a T cell subset sorted from them (not recorded which). This rearrangement joins TRBV5-8 to TRBJ1-2, with 7 bases lining up with TRBD1. The source is an adult woman who had mild COVID-19 (a few samples of this study predate the infection). Cell type and time point are not known. The CDR3 reads CASSLPTGTSGYTF. The DNA for the CDR3 is TGTGCCAGCAGCTTGCCGACAGGGACCTCCGGCTACACCTTC. The entire variable domain, with the rest obtained from reference TRBV5-8 and TRBJ1-2, is as follows: EAGVTQSPTHLIKTRGQQATLRCSPISGHTSVYWYQQALGLGLQFLLWYDEGEERNRGNFPPRFSGRQFPNYSSELNVNALELEDSALYLCASSLPTGTSGYTFGSGTRLTVV.